The entry below gives a single TCR beta chain sequence along with its context. Under the authors' procedure: Nucleated cell counts were estimated from reference gene primer amplification. The table came from immunoSEQ multiplex PCR; TCRdb's copy has only in-frame clones and leaves some out. V and J calls plus clone size are reproduced from that table; the DNA served to infer D and trimming. The top ten hold 12% to 15% of the sample, which has about 150,000 clones, approximately 78% seen once. This specimen belongs to a study of blood T cell repertoires in COVID-19. Study background: Samples of COVID-19 (acute and convalescent) were obtained from the United States, Italy and Spain. Sources were T cells, B-cell-depleted T cells, or PBMCs; the material itself was cDNA or gDNA.

The sequenced material came from peripheral blood. The clonotype was recovered from a human donor with acute or convalescent COVID-19. The donor label of this sample is uncertain.

CDR3 sequence: CASSTDSYYEQYF. The CDR3 region has the DNA TGTGCCAGCAGTACCGACTCCTATTACGAGCAGTACTTC. The rearrangement links TRBV6-5 to TRBJ2-7; D gene unclear. Germline V gene data show CDR1 as MNHEY and CDR2 as SVGAGI. The V end lost 5 bases, the J end lost 4 bases, and 12 bases lay between the germline ends. This CDR3 contains 13 residues.